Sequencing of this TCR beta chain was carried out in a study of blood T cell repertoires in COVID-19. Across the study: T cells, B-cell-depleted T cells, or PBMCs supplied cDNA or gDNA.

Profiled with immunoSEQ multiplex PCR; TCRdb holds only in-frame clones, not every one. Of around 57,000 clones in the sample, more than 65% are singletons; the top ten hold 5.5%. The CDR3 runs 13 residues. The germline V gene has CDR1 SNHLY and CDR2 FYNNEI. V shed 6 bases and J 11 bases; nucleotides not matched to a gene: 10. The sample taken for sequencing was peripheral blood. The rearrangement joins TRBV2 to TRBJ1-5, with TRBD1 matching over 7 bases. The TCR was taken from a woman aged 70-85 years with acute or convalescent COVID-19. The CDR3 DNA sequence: TGTGCCAGCAGACCGGGACAGTTTTTGGCCCAGCATTTT. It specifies CASRPGQFLAQHF. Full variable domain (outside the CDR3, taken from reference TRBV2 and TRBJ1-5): EPEVTQTPSHQVTQMGQEVILRCVPISNHLYFYWYRQILGQKVEFLVSFYNNEISEKSEIFDDQFSVERPDGSNFTLKIRSTKLEDSAMYFCASRPGQFLAQHFGDGTRLSIL.